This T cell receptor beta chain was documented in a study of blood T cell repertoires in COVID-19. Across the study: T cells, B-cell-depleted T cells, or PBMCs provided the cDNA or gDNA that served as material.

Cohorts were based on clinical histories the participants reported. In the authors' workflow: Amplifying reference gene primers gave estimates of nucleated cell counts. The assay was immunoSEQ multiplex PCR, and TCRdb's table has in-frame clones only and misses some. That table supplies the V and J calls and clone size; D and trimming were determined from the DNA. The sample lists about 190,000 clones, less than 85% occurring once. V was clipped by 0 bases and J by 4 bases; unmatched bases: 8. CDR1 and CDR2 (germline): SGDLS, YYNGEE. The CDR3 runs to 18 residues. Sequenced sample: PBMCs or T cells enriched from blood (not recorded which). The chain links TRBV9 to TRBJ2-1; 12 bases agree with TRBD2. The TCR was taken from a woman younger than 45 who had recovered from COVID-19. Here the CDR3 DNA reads TGTGCCAGCAGCGTAGGATCGGCTAGCGGGGGGGTTTACAATGAGCAGTTCTTC. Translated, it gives CASSVGSASGGVYNEQFF.